A selection of T cell receptor beta chains follows, all from one sample in a study of cytomegalovirus exposure and HLA in healthy donors. Only in-frame clones appear in the TCRdb table, and some are missing; sequencing was by immunoSEQ multiplex PCR. In the table there are about 98,000 clones, about two thirds of which are singletons. The sequencing input was PBMCs. The receptors were sampled from a female donor in good health and CMV-seronegative. The CDR3 runs from the conserved cysteine through the conserved F or W. A D gene is named only where the DNA matches it firmly. Clone size is stated in some rows and not others, as once, few, many or a class when expanded.

v_call	d_call	j_call	clone_size	cdr3_nt	cdr3_aa
TRBV12-2	NA	TRBJ1-5	NA	TGTGCAAGTCGGGATAGCGGGACAGGGTGCTTGGGGCAGCCCCAGCATTTT	CASRDSGTGCLGQPQHF
TRBV28	NA	TRBJ2-7	few	TGTGCCAGCAAGCTCATAGACAGACCCTACGAGCAGTACTTC	CASKLIDRPYEQYF
TRBV6-6	NA	TRBJ1-4	NA	TGTGCCAGCAGTCCCGGACAAGCAACTAATGAAAAACTGTTTTTT	CASSPGQATNEKLFF
TRBV13	NA	TRBJ2-1	NA	TGTGCCAGCAGCTTCCATGAGGGCGGACCTTCCTACAATGAGCAGTTCTTC	CASSFHEGGPSYNEQFF
TRBV10-3	TRBD2	TRBJ2-3	NA	TGTGCCATCAGCGATGGGACTAGGAGCACAGATACGCAGTATTTT	CAISDGTRSTDTQYF
TRBV4-3	TRBD1	TRBJ1-2	NA	TGCGCCAGCAGCCAAAAAGACAGGGGCTATGGCTACACCTTC	CASSQKDRGYGYTF
TRBV27	TRBD1	TRBJ1-2	NA	TGTGCCAGCAGTAGCCTCCGGGACAGCGCTAACTATGGCTACACCTTC	CASSSLRDSANYGYTF
TRBV5-5	TRBD1	TRBJ1-5	NA	TGTGCCAGCAGCTTGGAGACAGGGGCTAATCAGCCCCAGCATTTT	CASSLETGANQPQHF
TRBV10-2	TRBD1	TRBJ1-5	NA	TGCGCCACCGGGGGACAGGGTAGCAATCAGCCCCAGCATTTT	CATGGQGSNQPQHF
TRBV7-9	NA	TRBJ2-1	NA	TGTGCCAGCAGCCCAGGGTCACCCTTGAATGAGCAGTTCTTC	CASSPGSPLNEQFF
TRBV11-2	TRBD1	TRBJ2-6	few	TGTGCCAGCAGCTTCCCGCGAGGGGGCTTTTTCTCTGGGGCCAACGTCCTGACTTTC	CASSFPRGGFFSGANVLTF
TRBV7-9	NA	TRBJ1-1	NA	TGTGCCAGCAGCCTCTGGACCGACTATGAAGCTTTCTTT	CASSLWTDYEAFF
TRBV5-1	NA	TRBJ2-7	once	TGCGCCAGCAGCTTGGACAGGGCCACCTACGAGCAGTACTTC	CASSLDRATYEQYF
TRBV19	TRBD2	TRBJ2-7	NA	TGTGCCAGTAGTACCCGACTAGCGGCGAACTACGAGCAGTACTTC	CASSTRLAANYEQYF
TRBV6-1	TRBD2	TRBJ2-2	NA	TGTGCCAGCAGTGAAAAGAGTAGGACTAGCGGGAGGTTGGCCGGGGAGCTGTTTTTT	CASSEKSRTSGRLAGELFF
TRBV28	TRBD2	TRBJ2-5	NA	TGTGCCAGCAGTTTGGAACTAGCGGGCCCAGCAGAGACCCAGTACTTC	CASSLELAGPAETQYF
TRBV18	TRBD2	TRBJ2-1	once	TGTGCCAGCTCACCAAGGGGAGGGCCCTACAATGAGCAGTTCTTC	CASSPRGGPYNEQFF
TRBV19	NA	TRBJ1-2	NA	TGTGCCAGTACCCCCTGGGGGGGGGACTCGGGCTATGGCTACACCTTC	CASTPWGGDSGYGYTF
TRBV7-3	NA	TRBJ2-1	NA	TGTGCCAGCAGCCCCGGGTCCGAGTACAATGAGCAGTTCTTC	CASSPGSEYNEQFF
TRBV25-1	TRBD1	TRBJ1-4	NA	TGTGCCAGCAGTTTACAGGGGGCATTAAAACTGTTTTTT	CASSLQGALKLFF
TRBV6-5	TRBD2	TRBJ2-3	NA	TGTGCCAGCAGTTACGCTAGCGGGGTGAGCACAGATACGCAGTATTTT	CASSYASGVSTDTQYF
TRBV9	TRBD1	TRBJ2-5	NA	TGTGCCAGCAGCGTAGCAGGGGGCGAAGTAGAGACCCAGTACTTC	CASSVAGGEVETQYF
TRBV7-8	NA	TRBJ2-1	NA	TGTGCCAGCAGCTTGGAGTCGTACAATGAGCAGTTCTTC	CASSLESYNEQFF
TRBV7-3	NA	TRBJ1-1	NA	TGTGCCAGCAGCTTAGGCAGGGGAGATTCCACTGAAGCTTTCTTT	CASSLGRGDSTEAFF
TRBV7-3	NA	TRBJ2-1	NA	TGTGCCAGCACAGGGTTTAAAAAGCAGCACCTCAATGAGCAGTTCTTC	CASTGFKKQHLNEQFF
TRBV2	NA	TRBJ2-7	NA	TGTGCCAGCAGTGCGGCCTACGAGCAGTACTTC	CASSAAYEQYF
TRBV6-4	TRBD2	TRBJ2-1	once	TGTGCCAGCAGTGACTCGATGCGTCGGAGCGGGGGGGCCCCCTACAATGAGCAGTTCTTC	CASSDSMRRSGGAPYNEQFF
TRBV6-5	NA	TRBJ1-5	NA	TGTGCCAGCAGTTACTCGAGTAGTGGAGGTCAGCCCCAGCATTTT	CASSYSSSGGQPQHF
TRBV10-3	TRBD2	TRBJ2-1	NA	TGTGCCATCAGTGAGACCTCGGGGGGCAATGAGCAGTTCTTC	CAISETSGGNEQFF
TRBV19	TRBD2	TRBJ2-3	NA	TGTGCCAGTAGACTAGCGGGCACAGATACGCAGTATTTT	CASRLAGTDTQYF
TRBV28	TRBD1	TRBJ2-5	NA	TGTGCCAGCAGGTCCCGGACAGGGCTGGAGACCCAGTACTTC	CASRSRTGLETQYF
TRBV2	NA	TRBJ1-5	NA	TGTGCCAGCAGTGAGTCCGGGAGGGGTAATCAGCCCCAGCATTTT	CASSESGRGNQPQHF
TRBV5-1	TRBD2	TRBJ2-1	NA	TGCGCCAGCAGCGACACTAGCGGGAGTGTCGGTGAGCAGTTCTTC	CASSDTSGSVGEQFF
TRBV5-1	NA	TRBJ2-7	NA	TGCGCCAGCAGCTTGCGGCCAGGCTACGAGCAGTACTTC	CASSLRPGYEQYF
TRBV4-1	TRBD1	TRBJ1-1	NA	TGCGCCAGCAGCCAAGATGGGCAGGGGGTTCGAAACACTGAAGCTTTCTTT	CASSQDGQGVRNTEAFF
TRBV6-5	NA	TRBJ1-1	NA	TGTGCCAGCAGTTACTCGATCCAGGGCACTGAAGCTTTCTTT	CASSYSIQGTEAFF
TRBV19	NA	TRBJ1-4	NA	TGTGCCAGTAGTATAGGGAGGGACCCTAAACTGTTTTTT	CASSIGRDPKLFF
TRBV29-1	TRBD1	TRBJ2-7	NA	TGCAGCGTTGGTTGGGACAGGGAGCAGTACTTC	CSVGWDREQYF
TRBV11-2	NA	TRBJ2-7	few	TGTGCCAGCAGCCCCCTCCTCAGGGCCACTAACGAGCAGTACTTC	CASSPLLRATNEQYF
TRBV2	NA	TRBJ1-1	NA	TGTGCCAGCAGTCTACAGGAGGGCACTGAAGCTTTCTTT	CASSLQEGTEAFF
TRBV5-6	TRBD1	TRBJ1-4	NA	TGTGCCAGCAGCTCTTGGGGGACAGGGATTGAAAAACTGTTTTTT	CASSSWGTGIEKLFF
TRBV6-1	NA	TRBJ1-5	NA	TGTGCCAGCAGTGAAGAACGGGTAGGGGTCGGTCAGCCCCAGCATTTT	CASSEERVGVGQPQHF
TRBV7-3	NA	TRBJ1-1	NA	TGTGCCAGCAGCCAACAGGGGAACACTGAAGCTTTCTTT	CASSQQGNTEAFF
TRBV23-1	TRBD1	TRBJ2-7	NA	TGCGCCAGCAGAGAGGGACAGGGGGAATGCGAGCAGTACTTC	CASREGQGECEQYF
TRBV5-1	NA	TRBJ1-1	NA	TGCGCCAGCAGCTGGCAGGCGAACACTGAAGCTTTCTTT	CASSWQANTEAFF
TRBV5-1	TRBD1	TRBJ1-1	NA	TGCGCCAGCAGCTTGCCCTGGACAGGTAAGAACACTGAAGCTTTCTTT	CASSLPWTGKNTEAFF
TRBV7-8	TRBD1	TRBJ1-6	NA	TGTGCCAGCAGCTACGACAGGGGAAATAATTCACCCCTCCACTTT	CASSYDRGNNSPLHF
TRBV4-1	NA	TRBJ2-1	NA	TGCGCCAGCAGCCAAGACTTCAGCTCCTACAATGAGCAGTTCTTC	CASSQDFSSYNEQFF
TRBV5-8	NA	TRBJ1-4	NA	TGTGCCAGCACCCCCGTGACGGGTGAAAAACTGTTTTTT	CASTPVTGEKLFF